These 20 T cell receptor beta chains were all obtained from the same sample, sequenced in a study of blood T cells in healthy people across ages (dated by TCRdb to between 2014 and 2017). Library preparation used 5' RACE. TCRdb names Illumina HiSeq 2500 as the instrument used. A second about 7 to 11 cycle PCR used a sample-barcoded 5' primer and a J-beta primer mix. TCRdb took the public reads, trimmed them with fastp at Q25, ran MiXCR for clone calling and kept in-frame beta chains. Duplicate CDR3 protein sequences are folded into a single record with the most common DNA and genes. The sample profile shows 550,000 to 800,000 distinct CDR3 sequences; about 30% of them were found once. Clones ranked in the top ten supply 15% of the sample. Sequenced sample: blood. The receptors derive from a woman aged 80 or older in good health. Donor details come from another sample of the same person, matched by shared clones.

This clonotype was found many times. The rearrangement links TRBV20-1 to TRBJ2-3; D is possibly TRBD2 (7 bases). From germline, CDR1 is DFQATT and CDR2 SNEGSKA (reference sequence). V was shortened by 4 bases and J by 2 bases, with 13 bases between the two germline ends. The CDR3 contains 14 residues. In DNA, the CDR3 is TGCAGTGCTATGGAGGGGGGGTTCACAGATACGCAGTATTTT. This encodes CSAMEGGFTDTQYF.

This clonotype has at least ten counts. V and J are TRBV12-3 or TRBV12-4 and TRBJ2-5; TRBD1 aligns across 9 bases. The CDR3 has 13 amino acids. The V and J ends lost 6 bases and 7 bases, in that order; junction bases with no gene match: 6. CDR3 sequence reads: CASRQGQGGTQYF. The CDR3 nucleotides are TGTGCCAGCAGGCAGGGACAGGGCGGGACCCAGTACTTC.

The sample holds one count of this clonotype. The chain recombines TRBV20-1 with TRBJ2-5; TRBD2 aligns across 8 bases. V lost 8 bases to trimming and J lost 5 bases; unmatched junction nucleotides: 4. CDR3 size: 11 residues. The germline CDR1 and CDR2 sequences are DFQATT and SNEGSKA (reference sequence). CDR3 nucleotides: TGCAGTACCCGGGAGGGGGAGACCCAGTACTTC. Encoded protein: CSTREGETQYF.

The DNA for the CDR3 is TGCAGTGCTACGTATTCCACGAGCTCCTACAATGAGCAGTACTTC. It codes for CSATYSTSSYNEQYF. V gene TRBV20-1 combines with J gene TRBJ2-1; D not certain. Judging by the DNA end, TRBJ2-7 fits better; the J call may be wrong. The CDR3 length is 15 residues. Germline V gene data show CDR1 as DFQATT and CDR2 as SNEGSKA (reference sequence).

This rearrangement joins TRBV2 to TRBJ2-2; D is tentatively TRBD1 or TRBD2 (5 bases each). The V gene lost 9 bases and the J gene lost 0 bases, with 11 bases spanning the gap. CDR3 size: 14 residues. From germline, CDR1 is SNHLY and CDR2 FYNNEI. The CDR3 DNA follows: TGTGCCAGTGCAGGGCGGGCGAACACCGGGGAGCTGTTTTTT. Its protein is CASAGRANTGELFF.

This clonotype was seen a handful of times. The CDR3 DNA sequence: TGTGCCAGCAGCTTAGCGCTAGGGGACACCATATATTTT. It is translated as CASSLALGDTIYF. V and J are TRBV7-2 and TRBJ1-3; D possibly corresponds to TRBD1 (5 bases). CDR1 and CDR2 from the germline V gene are SGHTA and FQGNSA. The V gene lost 0 bases and the J gene lost 8 bases, with 8 bases spanning the gap. This CDR3 region has 13 residues.

This clonotype has at least ten counts. This chain links TRBV6-5 with TRBJ2-7; 12 nucleotides line up with TRBD1. CDR1 is MNHEY, CDR2 SVGAGI, per germline. The CDR3 contains 16 residues. Trimming removed 2 bases from V and 5 bases from J; junction bases left unmatched: 7. CDR3 nucleotide sequence: TGTGCCAGCAGTTACGGTTCCGGGACAGGGGGCGACGAGCAGTACTTC. This gives the protein CASSYGSGTGGDEQYF.

This clonotype was detected only a few times. The chain employs TRBV28 and TRBJ1-5; D may be TRBD1 (5 bases). V gave up 3 bases and J gave up 5 bases, with 14 bases separating them. Germline loops: CDR1 MDHEN, CDR2 SYDVKM. This CDR3 region has 15 residues. The CDR3 sequence: CASSLGTGQDQPQHF. In DNA form, the CDR3 reads TGTGCCAGCAGTTTGGGGACGGGCCAGGATCAGCCCCAGCATTTT.

The CDR3 coding sequence is TGTGCCAGCACCCCCCTAGCACGCGGCTTGGGCACTGAAGCTTTCTTT. This sequence encodes CASTPLARGLGTEAFF. The chain has TRBV2 and TRBJ1-1; D gene unclear. The germline V gene has CDR1 SNHLY and CDR2 FYNNEI. CDR3 length equals 16 residues. Trimming cost V 7 bases and J 4 bases, with 22 bases left between them.

The chain is built from TRBV21-1 and TRBJ1-5; the listed D gene, TRBD1, was not tested against the DNA. TRBV21-1 represents a pseudogene. The CDR3 sequence is 14 residues long. The CDR3 sequence: CASTREDRGVPQHF. CDR3 DNA sequence: TGTGCCAGCACCAGGGAGGACAGGGGTGTGCCCCAGCATTTT.

This clonotype was recorded at least ten times. The CDR3 DNA reads as TGCGCCAGCAGCTTGTTGGGAGGTTATCCCTACGAGCAGTACTTC. Protein sequence: CASSLLGGYPYEQYF. The chain has TRBV5-1 and TRBJ2-7; D may be TRBD2 (6 bases). Germline V gene lookup returns CDR1 SGHRS and CDR2 YFSETQ. The CDR3 spans 15 residues. Trimming cost V 1 base and J 2 bases, with 13 bases left between them.

This clonotype has ten or more counts. Here the CDR3 DNA reads TGTGCCAGCAGCCAAAACAAGCTTTCCCAAGAGACCCAGTACTTC. Amino acids: CASSQNKLSQETQYF. The chain recombines TRBV3-1 with TRBJ2-5; D gene ambiguous. CDR3 length equals 15 residues. The V gene's germline CDR1 is LGHDT and CDR2 YNNKEL (reference sequence). V shed 2 bases and J shed 1 base, with 11 bases lying between them.

The chain joins TRBV5-1 to TRBJ1-1; possible D gene TRBD1, 5 bases. The CDR3 consists of 14 residues. Germline V gene data show CDR1 as SGHRS and CDR2 as YFSETQ. V lost 4 bases, J lost 4 bases, and 14 bases lay in between. The CDR3 here is CASSPRDPATEAFF. The CDR3, as DNA: TGCGCCAGCAGCCCAAGGGACCCAGCCACTGAAGCTTTCTTT.

In this sample, this clonotype turned up a few times. A much larger clonotype is one base distant, so this may be a read error. The chain recombines TRBV20-1 with TRBJ2-1, with 8 bases matching TRBD2. Gene TRBJ2-7 matches the end of the DNA better, so the J call may be wrong. Germline lookup yields CDR1 DFQATT and CDR2 SNEGSKA (reference sequence). The CDR3 runs to 15 residues. The CDR3: CSASKAGDSYNEQYF. CDR3 nucleotides: TGCAGTGCTAGTAAAGCGGGGGATTCCTACAATGAGCAGTACTTC.

This clonotype was seen repeatedly, ten times or more. V gene TRBV27 combines with J gene TRBJ1-2; D gene ambiguous. V was trimmed by 5 bases and J by 2 bases, leaving 18 bases between them. The CDR3 spans 16 residues. Germline CDR1 and CDR2: MNHEY and SMNVEV (reference sequence). The DNA for the CDR3 is TGTGCCAGCAGTCCATTTATAGGAGGCTCGAACTATGGCTACACCTTC. It translates to CASSPFIGGSNYGYTF.

V and J are TRBV2 and TRBJ1-6; TRBD1 matches 7 bases. CDR3 length: 12 amino acids. The ends lost 4 bases at V and 13 bases at J; junction bases unmatched: 4. The germline V gene encodes CDR1 SNHLY and CDR2 FYNNEI. CDR3 protein: CASSGGQTPLHF. The DNA for the CDR3 is TGTGCCAGCAGTGGGGGACAGACGCCCCTCCACTTT.

At least ten counts were recorded for this clonotype. CDR3 bases: TGTGCCATCAGGGATATGCGCGACACCTATGGCTACACCTTC. This encodes CAIRDMRDTYGYTF. The chain links TRBV10-3 to TRBJ1-2; D unclear. This CDR3 has 14 residues. Germline CDR1 reads ENHRY; CDR2 reads SYGVKD. Trimming took 6 bases from V and 4 from J, leaving 15 bases between them.

This clonotype was observed many times. V usage is TRBV2 and J usage is TRBJ2-1, with 9 bases fitting TRBD2. The junction had 1 base not matched to a gene; V was cut back by 11 bases and J by 2 bases. Looked up from germline, CDR1 is SNHLY and CDR2 is FYNNEI. The CDR3 is 12 amino acids. The CDR3 DNA reads TGTGCCGCTAGCGGGGCCTACAATGAGCAGTTCTTC. Protein: CAASGAYNEQFF.

There are many counts of this clonotype. V and J are TRBV5-1 and TRBJ2-7; 7 bases map to TRBD2. CDR1 SGHRS and CDR2 YFSETQ come from the germline V gene. The CDR3 is 15 residues long. Unmatched junction bases numbered 7, after V lost 3 bases and J lost 1 base. CDR3 nucleotides: TGCGCCAGCAGCTGGGAGGGCAGAAGTTCCTACGAGCAGTACTTC. Protein: CASSWEGRSSYEQYF.

This clonotype was seen many times. The chain employs TRBV4-1 and TRBJ2-7, with D possibly being TRBD1 (6 bases). Trimming left V 0 bases short and J 5 bases short, with 17 bases between. CDR1 is MGHRA and CDR2 is YSYEKL in the germline V gene. The CDR3 covers 16 residues. In DNA, the CDR3 is TGCGCCAGCAGCCAAGATTTAGGGCAGGGGATCGACGAGCAGTACTTC. It codes for CASSQDLGQGIDEQYF.